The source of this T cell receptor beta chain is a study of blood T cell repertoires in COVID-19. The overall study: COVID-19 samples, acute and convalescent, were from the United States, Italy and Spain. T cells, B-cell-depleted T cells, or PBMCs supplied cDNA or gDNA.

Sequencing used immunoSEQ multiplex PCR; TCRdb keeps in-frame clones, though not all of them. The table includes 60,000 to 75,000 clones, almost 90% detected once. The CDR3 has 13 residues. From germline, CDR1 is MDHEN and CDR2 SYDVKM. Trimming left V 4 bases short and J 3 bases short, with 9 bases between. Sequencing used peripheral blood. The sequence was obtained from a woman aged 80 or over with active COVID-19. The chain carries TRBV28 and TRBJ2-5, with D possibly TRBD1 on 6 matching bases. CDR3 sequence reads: CASSSGTKETQYF. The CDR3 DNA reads TGTGCCAGCAGTTCCGGGACAAAAGAGACCCAGTACTTC. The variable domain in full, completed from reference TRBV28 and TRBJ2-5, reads DVKVTQSSRYLVKRTGEKVFLECVQDMDHENMFWYRQDPGLGLRLIYFSYDVKMKEKGDIPEGYSVSREKKERFSLILESASTNQTSMYLCASSSGTKETQYFGPGTRLLVL.